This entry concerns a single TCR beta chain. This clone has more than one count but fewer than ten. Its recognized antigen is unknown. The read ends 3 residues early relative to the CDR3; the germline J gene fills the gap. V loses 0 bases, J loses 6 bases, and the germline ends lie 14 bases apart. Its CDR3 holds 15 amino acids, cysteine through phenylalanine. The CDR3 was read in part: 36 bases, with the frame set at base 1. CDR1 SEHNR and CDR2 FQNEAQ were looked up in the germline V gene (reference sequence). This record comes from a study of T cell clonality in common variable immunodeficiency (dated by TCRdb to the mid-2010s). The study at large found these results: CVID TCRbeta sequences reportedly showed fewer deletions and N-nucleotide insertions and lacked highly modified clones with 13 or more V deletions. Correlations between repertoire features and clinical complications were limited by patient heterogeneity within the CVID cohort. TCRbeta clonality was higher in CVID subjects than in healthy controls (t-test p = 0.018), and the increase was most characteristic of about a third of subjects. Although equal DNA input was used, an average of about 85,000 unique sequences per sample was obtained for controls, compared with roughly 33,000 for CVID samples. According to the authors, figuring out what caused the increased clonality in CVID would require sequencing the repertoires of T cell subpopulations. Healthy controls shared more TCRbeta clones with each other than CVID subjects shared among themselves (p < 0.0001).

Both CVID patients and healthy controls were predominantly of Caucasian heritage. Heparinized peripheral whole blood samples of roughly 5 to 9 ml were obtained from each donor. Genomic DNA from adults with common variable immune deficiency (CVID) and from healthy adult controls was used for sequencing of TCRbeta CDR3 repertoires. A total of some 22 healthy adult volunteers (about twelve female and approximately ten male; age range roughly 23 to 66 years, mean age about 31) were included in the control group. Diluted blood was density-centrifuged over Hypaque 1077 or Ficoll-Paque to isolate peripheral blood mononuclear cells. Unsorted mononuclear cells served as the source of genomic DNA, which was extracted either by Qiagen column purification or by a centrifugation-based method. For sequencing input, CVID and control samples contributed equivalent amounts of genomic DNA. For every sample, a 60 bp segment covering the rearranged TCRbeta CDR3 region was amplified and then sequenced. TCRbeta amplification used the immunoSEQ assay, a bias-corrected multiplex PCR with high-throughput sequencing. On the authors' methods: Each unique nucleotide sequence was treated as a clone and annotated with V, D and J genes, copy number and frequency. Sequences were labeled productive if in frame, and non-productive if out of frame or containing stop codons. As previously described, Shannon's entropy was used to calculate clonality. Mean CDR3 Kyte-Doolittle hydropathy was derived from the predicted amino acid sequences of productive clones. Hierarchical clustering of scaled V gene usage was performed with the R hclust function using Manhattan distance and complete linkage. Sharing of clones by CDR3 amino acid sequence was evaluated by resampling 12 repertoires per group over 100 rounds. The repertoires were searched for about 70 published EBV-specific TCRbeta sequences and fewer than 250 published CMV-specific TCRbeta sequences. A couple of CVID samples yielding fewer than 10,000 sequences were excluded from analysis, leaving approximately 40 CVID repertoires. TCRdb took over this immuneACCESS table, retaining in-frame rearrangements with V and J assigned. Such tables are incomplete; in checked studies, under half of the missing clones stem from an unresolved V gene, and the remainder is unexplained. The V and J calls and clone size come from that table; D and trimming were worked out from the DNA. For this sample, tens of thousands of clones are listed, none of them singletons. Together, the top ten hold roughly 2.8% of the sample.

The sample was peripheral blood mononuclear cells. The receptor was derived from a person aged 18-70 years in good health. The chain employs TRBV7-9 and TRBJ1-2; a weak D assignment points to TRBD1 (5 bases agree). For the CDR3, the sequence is CASSLAEGRGNGYTF. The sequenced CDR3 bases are TGTGCCAGCAGCTTAGCGGAGGGGAGAGGGAATGGC. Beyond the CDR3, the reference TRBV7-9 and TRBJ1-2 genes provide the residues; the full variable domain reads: DTGVSQNPRHKITKRGQNVTFRCDPISEHNRLYWYRQTLGQGPEFLTYFQNEAQLEKSRLLSDRFSAERPKGSFSTLEIQRTEQGDSAMYLCASSLAEGRGNGYTFGSGTRLTVV.